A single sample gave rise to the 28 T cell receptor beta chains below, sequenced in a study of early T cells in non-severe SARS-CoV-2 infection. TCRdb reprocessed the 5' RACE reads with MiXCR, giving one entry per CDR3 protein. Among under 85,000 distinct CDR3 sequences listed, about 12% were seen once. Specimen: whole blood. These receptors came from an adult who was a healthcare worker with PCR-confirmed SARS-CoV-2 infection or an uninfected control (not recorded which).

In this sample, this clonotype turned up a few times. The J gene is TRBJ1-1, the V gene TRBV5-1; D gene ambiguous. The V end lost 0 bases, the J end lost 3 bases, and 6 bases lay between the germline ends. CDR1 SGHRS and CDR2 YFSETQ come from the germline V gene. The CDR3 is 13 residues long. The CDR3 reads CASSLVSDTEAFF. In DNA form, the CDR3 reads TGCGCCAGCAGCTTGGTTAGTGACACTGAAGCTTTCTTT.

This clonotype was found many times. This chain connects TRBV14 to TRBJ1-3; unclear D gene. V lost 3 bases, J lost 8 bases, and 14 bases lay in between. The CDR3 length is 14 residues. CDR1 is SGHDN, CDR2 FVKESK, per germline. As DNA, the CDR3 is TGTGCCAGCAGCCACGGACCACCGCAGCACACCATATATTTT. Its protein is CASSHGPPQHTIYF.

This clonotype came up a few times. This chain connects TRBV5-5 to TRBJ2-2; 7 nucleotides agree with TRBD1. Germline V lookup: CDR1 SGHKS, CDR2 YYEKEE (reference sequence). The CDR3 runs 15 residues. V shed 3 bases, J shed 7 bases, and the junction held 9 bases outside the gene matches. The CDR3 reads CASSSRDSQVGELFF. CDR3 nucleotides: TGTGCCAGCAGCTCCCGGGACAGTCAAGTCGGGGAGCTGTTTTTT.

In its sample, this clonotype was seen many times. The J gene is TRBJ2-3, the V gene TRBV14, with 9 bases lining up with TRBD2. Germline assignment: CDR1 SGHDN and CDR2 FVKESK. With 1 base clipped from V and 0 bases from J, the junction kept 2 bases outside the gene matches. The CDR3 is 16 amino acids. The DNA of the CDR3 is TGTGCCAGCAGCCAAGGTCTAGCGGGAAGCACAGATACGCAGTATTTT. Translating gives CASSQGLAGSTDTQYF.

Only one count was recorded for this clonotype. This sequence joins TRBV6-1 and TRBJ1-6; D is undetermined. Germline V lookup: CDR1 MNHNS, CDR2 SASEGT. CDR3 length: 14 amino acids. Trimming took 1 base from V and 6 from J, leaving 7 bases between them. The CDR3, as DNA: TGTGCCAGCAGTGAAGGGATCGGTAATTCACCCCTCCACTTT. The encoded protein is CASSEGIGNSPLHF.

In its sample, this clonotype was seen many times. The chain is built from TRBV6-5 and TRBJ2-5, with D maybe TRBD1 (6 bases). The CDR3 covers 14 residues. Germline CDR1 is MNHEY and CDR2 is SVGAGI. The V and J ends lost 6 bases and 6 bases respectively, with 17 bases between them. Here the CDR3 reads CASRPGTIAKTQYF. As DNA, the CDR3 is TGTGCCAGCAGACCCGGGACAATCGCGAAGACCCAGTACTTC.

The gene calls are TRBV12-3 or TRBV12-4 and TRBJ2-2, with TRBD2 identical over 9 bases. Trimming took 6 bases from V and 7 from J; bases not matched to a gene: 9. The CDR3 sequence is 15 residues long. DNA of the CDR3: TGTGCCAGCAGCCTAAGCGGGGGGCTGAGCGGGGAGCTGTTTTTT. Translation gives CASSLSGGLSGELFF.

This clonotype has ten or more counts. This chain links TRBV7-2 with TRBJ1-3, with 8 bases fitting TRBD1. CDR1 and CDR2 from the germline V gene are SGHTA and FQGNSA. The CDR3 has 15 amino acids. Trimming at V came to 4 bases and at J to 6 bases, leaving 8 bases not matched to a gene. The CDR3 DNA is TGTGCCAGCAGCTCGGGACAGGCTTCTACAAACACCATATATTTT. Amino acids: CASSSGQASTNTIYF.

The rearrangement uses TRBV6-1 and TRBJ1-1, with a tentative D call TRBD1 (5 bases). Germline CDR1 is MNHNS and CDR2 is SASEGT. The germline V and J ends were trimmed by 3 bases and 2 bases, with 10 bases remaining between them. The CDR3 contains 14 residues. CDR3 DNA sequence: TGTGCCAGCAGTGATCGCAGGGAAAACACTGAAGCTTTCTTT. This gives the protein CASSDRRENTEAFF.

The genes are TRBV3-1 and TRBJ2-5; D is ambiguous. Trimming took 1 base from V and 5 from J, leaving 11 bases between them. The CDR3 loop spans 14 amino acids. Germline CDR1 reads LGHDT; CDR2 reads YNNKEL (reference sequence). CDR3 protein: CASSQGLVSETQYF. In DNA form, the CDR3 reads TGTGCCAGCAGCCAAGGTTTGGTTTCCGAGACCCAGTACTTC.

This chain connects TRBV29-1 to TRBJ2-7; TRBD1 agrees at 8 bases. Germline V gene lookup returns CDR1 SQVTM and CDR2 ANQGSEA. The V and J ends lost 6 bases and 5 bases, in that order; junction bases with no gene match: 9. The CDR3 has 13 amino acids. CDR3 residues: CSVQDRVGHEQYF. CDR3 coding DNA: TGCAGCGTCCAGGACAGGGTAGGCCACGAGCAGTACTTC.

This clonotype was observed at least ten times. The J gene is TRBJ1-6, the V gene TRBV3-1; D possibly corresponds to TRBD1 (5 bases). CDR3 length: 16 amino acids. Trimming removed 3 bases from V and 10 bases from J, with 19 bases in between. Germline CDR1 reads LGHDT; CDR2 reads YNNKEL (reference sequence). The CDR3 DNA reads TGTGCCAGCAGCCAGGAGAGGGGACGGGGGGTATCACCCCTCCACTTT. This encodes CASSQERGRGVSPLHF.

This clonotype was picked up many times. CDR3 DNA sequence: TGCGCCAGCAGCGGGGGGCAGGATCAGCCCCAGCATTTT. This encodes CASSGGQDQPQHF. The rearrangement uses TRBV5-1 and TRBJ1-5, with D possibly being TRBD1 (6 bases). Germline-derived CDR1 and CDR2 are SGHRS and YFSETQ. The ends were cut back, 4 bases at V and 5 bases at J, with 10 bases in the middle. The CDR3 runs 13 residues.

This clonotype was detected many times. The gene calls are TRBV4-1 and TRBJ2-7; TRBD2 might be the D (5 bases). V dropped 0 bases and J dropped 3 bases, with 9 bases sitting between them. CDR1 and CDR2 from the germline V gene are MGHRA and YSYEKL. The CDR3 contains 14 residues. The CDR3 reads CASSQDGDRYEQYF. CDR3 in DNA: TGCGCCAGCAGCCAAGACGGGGATCGCTACGAGCAGTACTTC.

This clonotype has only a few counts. In DNA, the CDR3 is TGTGCCAGCTCACCAGTTCGGCAGGGCGGAAACACCATATATTTT. It encodes CASSPVRQGGNTIYF. This chain links TRBV18 with TRBJ1-3; a possible D gene is TRBD1 (5 bases). The germline gives CDR1 KGHSH, CDR2 LQKENI. This CDR3 is 15 amino acids long. Trimming left V 2 bases short and J 4 bases short, with 12 bases between.

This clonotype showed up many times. CDR3 nucleotides: TGTGCCAGCAGCTTGGCCCCGACTAGCGGGGGGGCCCGCTACGAGCAGTACTTC. Its translation: CASSLAPTSGGARYEQYF. The V gene is TRBV5-4, the J gene TRBJ2-7, with 14 bases identical to TRBD2. The trim removed 0 bases at V and 3 bases at J, leaving 8 bases unmatched. Germline V lookup: CDR1 SGHNT, CDR2 YYREEE (reference sequence). This CDR3 is built from 18 residues.

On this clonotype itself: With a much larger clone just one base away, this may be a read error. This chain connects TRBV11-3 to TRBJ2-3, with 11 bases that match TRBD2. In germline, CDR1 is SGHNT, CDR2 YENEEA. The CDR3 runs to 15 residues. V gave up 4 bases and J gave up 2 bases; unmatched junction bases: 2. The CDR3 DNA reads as TGTGCCAGCAGCTCGGGACTAGCGGCCACAGATACGCAGTATTTT. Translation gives CASSSGLAATDTQYF.

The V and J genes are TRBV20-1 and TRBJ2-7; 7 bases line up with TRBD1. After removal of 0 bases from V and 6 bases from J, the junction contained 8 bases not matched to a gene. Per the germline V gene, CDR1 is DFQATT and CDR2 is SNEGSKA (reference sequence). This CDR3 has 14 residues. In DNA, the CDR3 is TGCAGTGCTAGAGATGGGGGACAGCCCGGCGAGCAGTACTTC. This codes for CSARDGGQPGEQYF.

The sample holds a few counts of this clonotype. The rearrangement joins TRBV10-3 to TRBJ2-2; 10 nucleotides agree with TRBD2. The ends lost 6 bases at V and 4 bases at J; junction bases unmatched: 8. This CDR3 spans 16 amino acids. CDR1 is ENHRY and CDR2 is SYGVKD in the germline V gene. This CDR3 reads CAIRPLAGAVTGELFF. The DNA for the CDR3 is TGTGCCATCAGGCCCCTAGCGGGAGCTGTCACCGGGGAGCTGTTTTTT.

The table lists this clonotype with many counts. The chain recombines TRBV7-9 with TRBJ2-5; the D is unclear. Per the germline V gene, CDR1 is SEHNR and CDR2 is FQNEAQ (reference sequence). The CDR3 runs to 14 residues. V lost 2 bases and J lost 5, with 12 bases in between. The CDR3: CASSLILGSETQYF. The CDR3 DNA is TGTGCCAGCAGCTTAATCCTAGGTTCTGAGACCCAGTACTTC. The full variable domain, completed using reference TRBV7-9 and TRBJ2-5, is DTGVSQNPRHKITKRGQNVTFRCDPISEHNRLYWYRQTLGQGPEFLTYFQNEAQLEKSRLLSDRFSAERPKGSFSTLEIQRTEQGDSAMYLCASSLILGSETQYFGPGTRLLVL.

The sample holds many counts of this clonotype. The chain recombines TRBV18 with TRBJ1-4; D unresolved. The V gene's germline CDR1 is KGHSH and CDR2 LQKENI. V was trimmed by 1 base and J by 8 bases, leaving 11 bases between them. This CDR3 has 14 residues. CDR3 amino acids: CASSPLPTGEKLFF. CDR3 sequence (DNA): TGTGCCAGCTCACCACTTCCTACGGGGGAAAAACTGTTTTTT.

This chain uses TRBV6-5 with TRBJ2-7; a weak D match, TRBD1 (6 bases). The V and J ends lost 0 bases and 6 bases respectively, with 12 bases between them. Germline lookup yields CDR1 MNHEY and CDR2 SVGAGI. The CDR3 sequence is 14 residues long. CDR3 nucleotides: TGTGCCAGCAGTTACTCCACAGGGCCGGGCGAGCAGTACTTC. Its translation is CASSYSTGPGEQYF.

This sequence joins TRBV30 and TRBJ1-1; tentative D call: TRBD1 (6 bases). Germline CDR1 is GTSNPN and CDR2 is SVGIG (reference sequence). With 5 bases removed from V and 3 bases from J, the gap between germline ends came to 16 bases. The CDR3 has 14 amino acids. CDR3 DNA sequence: TGTGCCTGGTGGAAGTTTCAGGGGTACACTGAAGCTTTCTTT. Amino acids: CAWWKFQGYTEAFF.

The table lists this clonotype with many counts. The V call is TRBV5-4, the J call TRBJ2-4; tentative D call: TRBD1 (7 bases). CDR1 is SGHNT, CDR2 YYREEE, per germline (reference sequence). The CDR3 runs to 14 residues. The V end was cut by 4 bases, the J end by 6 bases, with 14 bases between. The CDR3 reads CASSVRDRLNIQYF. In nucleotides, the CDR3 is TGTGCCAGCAGCGTGCGGGACAGACTAAACATTCAGTACTTC.

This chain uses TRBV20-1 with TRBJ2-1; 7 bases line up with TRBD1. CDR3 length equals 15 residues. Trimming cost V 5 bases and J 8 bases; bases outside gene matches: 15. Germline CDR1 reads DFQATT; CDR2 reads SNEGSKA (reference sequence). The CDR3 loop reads CSAGPDRAPMDEQFF. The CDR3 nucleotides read TGCAGTGCTGGACCAGACAGGGCCCCGATGGATGAGCAGTTCTTC.

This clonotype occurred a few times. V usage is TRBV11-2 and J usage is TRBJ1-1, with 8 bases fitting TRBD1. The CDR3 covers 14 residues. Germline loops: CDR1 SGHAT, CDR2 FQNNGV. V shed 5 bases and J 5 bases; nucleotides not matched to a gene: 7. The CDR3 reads CASSIGQGGTEAFF. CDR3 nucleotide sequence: TGTGCCAGCAGCATAGGACAGGGAGGGACTGAAGCTTTCTTT.

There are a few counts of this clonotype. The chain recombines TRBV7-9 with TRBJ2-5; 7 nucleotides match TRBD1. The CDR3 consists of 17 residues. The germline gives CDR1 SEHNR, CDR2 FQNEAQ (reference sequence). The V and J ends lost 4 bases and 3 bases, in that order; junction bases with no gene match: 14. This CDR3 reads CASSYGTTRTGKETQYF. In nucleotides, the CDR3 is TGTGCCAGCAGCTATGGTACCACTCGGACAGGAAAAGAGACCCAGTACTTC.

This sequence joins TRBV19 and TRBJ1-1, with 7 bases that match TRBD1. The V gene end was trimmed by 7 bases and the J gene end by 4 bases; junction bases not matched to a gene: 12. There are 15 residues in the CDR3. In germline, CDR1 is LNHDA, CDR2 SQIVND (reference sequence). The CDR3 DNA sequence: TGTGCCAGTACCCGATCGGGACAGTGGGTCACTGAAGCTTTCTTT. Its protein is CASTRSGQWVTEAFF.